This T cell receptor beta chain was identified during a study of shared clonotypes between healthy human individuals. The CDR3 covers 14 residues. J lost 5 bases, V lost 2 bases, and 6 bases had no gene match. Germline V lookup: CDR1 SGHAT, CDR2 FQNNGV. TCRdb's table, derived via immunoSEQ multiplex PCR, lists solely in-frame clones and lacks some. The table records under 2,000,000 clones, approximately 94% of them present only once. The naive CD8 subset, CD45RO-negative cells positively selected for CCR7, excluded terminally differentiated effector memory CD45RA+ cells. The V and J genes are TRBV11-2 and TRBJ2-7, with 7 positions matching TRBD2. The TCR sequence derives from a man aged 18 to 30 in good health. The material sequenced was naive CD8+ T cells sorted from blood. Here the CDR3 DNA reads TGTGCCAGCAGCTTATACCGGGGGGACCACGAGCAGTACTTC. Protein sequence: CASSLYRGDHEQYF.